Listed below are T cell receptor beta chains from one sample, sequenced in a study of T cell responses to AZD1222 COVID-19 vaccine. Sequencing was performed with immunoSEQ multiplex PCR; in TCRdb, only in-frame clones are kept and a portion is missing. This sample carries 100,000 to 150,000 clones, around 90% of them seen once, and the ten largest clones take 4% to 4.5%. The sample consisted of peripheral blood, taken on day 0 of AZD1222 vaccination. The source of these receptors is an adult in good health. Each CDR3 is given with its conserved first and last residue. Each record gives: V gene, J gene, D gene, CDR3 length, clone size, CDR3 protein, CDR3 DNA. A D gene is named only where the DNA matches it firmly. The size of a clone is reported for some rows only, either as once, few or many, or as a class for expanded clones.

v_call: TRBV5-5; j_call: TRBJ1-1; d_call: NA; cdr3_length: 14; clone_size: NA; cdr3_aa: CASSLAAGATEAFF; cdr3_nt: TGTGCCAGCAGCTTGGCCGCGGGGGCAACTGAAGCTTTCTTT
v_call: TRBV11-2; j_call: TRBJ1-6; d_call: NA; cdr3_length: 16; clone_size: NA; cdr3_aa: CASSPTPSGMGSPLHF; cdr3_nt: TGTGCCAGCAGCCCAACTCCTTCCGGGATGGGATCACCCCTCCACTTT
v_call: TRBV7-8; j_call: TRBJ2-1; d_call: NA; cdr3_length: 12; clone_size: NA; cdr3_aa: CASSLTYNEQFF; cdr3_nt: TGTGCCAGCAGCCTCACCTACAATGAGCAGTTCTTC
v_call: TRBV5-6; j_call: TRBJ1-1; d_call: NA; cdr3_length: 13; clone_size: NA; cdr3_aa: CASSPDRHTEAFF; cdr3_nt: TGTGCCAGCAGCCCGGACAGACACACTGAAGCTTTCTTT
v_call: TRBV6-5; j_call: TRBJ1-1; d_call: NA; cdr3_length: 15; clone_size: NA; cdr3_aa: CASSYLVSGGVEAFF; cdr3_nt: TGTGCCAGCAGTTACCTCGTATCGGGAGGAGTTGAAGCTTTCTTT
v_call: TRBV6-4; j_call: TRBJ2-5; d_call: NA; cdr3_length: 12; clone_size: NA; cdr3_aa: CASSDSLETQYF; cdr3_nt: TGTGCCAGCAGTGACTCGCTGGAGACCCAGTACTTC
v_call: TRBV28; j_call: TRBJ1-1; d_call: NA; cdr3_length: 11; clone_size: NA; cdr3_aa: CASRVNTEAFF; cdr3_nt: TGTGCCAGCAGAGTGAACACTGAAGCTTTCTTT
v_call: TRBV2; j_call: TRBJ1-3; d_call: NA; cdr3_length: 15; clone_size: NA; cdr3_aa: CASSERTNSGNTIYF; cdr3_nt: TGTGCCAGCAGTGAAAGGACTAACTCTGGAAACACCATATATTTT
v_call: TRBV6-2/TRBV6-3; j_call: TRBJ1-2; d_call: NA; cdr3_length: 16; clone_size: NA; cdr3_aa: CASSLGTASRVGGYTF; cdr3_nt: TGTGCCAGCAGTTTGGGAACAGCCTCCCGGGTTGGTGGCTACACCTTC
v_call: TRBV9; j_call: TRBJ2-3; d_call: TRBD1; cdr3_length: 14; clone_size: NA; cdr3_aa: CASSDRQGGDTQYF; cdr3_nt: TGTGCCAGCAGCGACCGACAGGGCGGGGATACGCAGTATTTT
v_call: TRBV4-2; j_call: TRBJ2-6; d_call: NA; cdr3_length: 17; clone_size: NA; cdr3_aa: CASSQAVQGSGANVLTF; cdr3_nt: TGTGCCAGCAGCCAAGCCGTACAGGGCTCTGGGGCCAACGTCCTGACTTTC
v_call: TRBV13; j_call: TRBJ2-4; d_call: NA; cdr3_length: 16; clone_size: NA; cdr3_aa: CASSPPGARAKNIQYF; cdr3_nt: TGTGCCAGCAGCCCCCCGGGGGCTCGAGCCAAAAACATTCAGTACTTC
v_call: TRBV9; j_call: TRBJ1-2; d_call: TRBD1; cdr3_length: 15; clone_size: NA; cdr3_aa: CASSGGQGFIYGYTF; cdr3_nt: TGTGCCAGCAGCGGAGGACAGGGGTTTATCTATGGCTACACCTTC
v_call: TRBV5-5; j_call: TRBJ1-5; d_call: NA; cdr3_length: 15; clone_size: NA; cdr3_aa: CASSLGENSNQPQHF; cdr3_nt: TGTGCCAGCAGCTTGGGTGAAAATAGCAATCAGCCCCAGCATTTT
v_call: TRBV4-3; j_call: TRBJ1-2; d_call: TRBD1; cdr3_length: 15; clone_size: NA; cdr3_aa: CASSQDLGTGIGYTF; cdr3_nt: TGCGCCAGCAGCCAAGATCTAGGGACAGGGATTGGCTACACCTTC
v_call: TRBV28; j_call: TRBJ2-7; d_call: TRBD2; cdr3_length: 14; clone_size: NA; cdr3_aa: CASSVAGVRHEQYF; cdr3_nt: TGTGCCAGCAGTGTAGCGGGAGTCCGCCACGAGCAGTACTTC
v_call: TRBV10-3; j_call: TRBJ2-3; d_call: NA; cdr3_length: 16; clone_size: few; cdr3_aa: CAISESRRGLTDTQYF; cdr3_nt: TGTGCCATCAGTGAGTCGCGACGGGGGCTCACAGATACGCAGTATTTT
v_call: TRBV13; j_call: TRBJ1-6; d_call: NA; cdr3_length: 15; clone_size: few; cdr3_aa: CASSAARKNNSPLHF; cdr3_nt: TGTGCCAGCAGCGCCGCCCGGAAGAATAATTCACCCCTCCACTTT
v_call: TRBV7-2; j_call: TRBJ1-5; d_call: NA; cdr3_length: 15; clone_size: NA; cdr3_aa: CASSLSDLGNQPQHF; cdr3_nt: TGTGCCAGCAGCTTGTCAGATTTGGGCAATCAGCCCCAGCATTTT
v_call: TRBV6-1; j_call: TRBJ2-7; d_call: TRBD1; cdr3_length: 16; clone_size: NA; cdr3_aa: CASSEAPGQGAGEQYF; cdr3_nt: TGTGCCAGCAGTGAAGCGCCGGGACAGGGGGCTGGCGAGCAGTACTTC
v_call: TRBV7-2; j_call: TRBJ1-1; d_call: NA; cdr3_length: 16; clone_size: NA; cdr3_aa: CASSLGPTGRDTEAFF; cdr3_nt: TGTGCCAGCAGCTTAGGCCCAACAGGGCGGGACACTGAAGCTTTCTTT
v_call: TRBV24-1; j_call: TRBJ2-2; d_call: NA; cdr3_length: 13; clone_size: once; cdr3_aa: CATSGLTAGELFF; cdr3_nt: TGTGCCACCAGTGGCCTGACAGCCGGGGAGCTGTTTTTT
v_call: TRBV7-9; j_call: TRBJ2-3; d_call: TRBD2; cdr3_length: 14; clone_size: NA; cdr3_aa: CASSDLAGDRTQYF; cdr3_nt: TGTGCCAGCAGCGACCTAGCGGGGGACCGTACGCAGTATTTT
v_call: TRBV18; j_call: TRBJ1-1; d_call: NA; cdr3_length: 15; clone_size: NA; cdr3_aa: CTSSPPAGVPTEAFF; cdr3_nt: TGTACCAGCTCACCCCCAGCGGGGGTACCCACTGAAGCTTTCTTT
v_call: TRBV3-1/TRBV3-2; j_call: TRBJ2-3; d_call: NA; cdr3_length: 17; clone_size: NA; cdr3_aa: CASSQEVGAGGSATQYF; cdr3_nt: TGTGCCAGCAGCCAAGAAGTAGGGGCGGGTGGGTCGGCTACGCAGTATTTT
v_call: TRBV9; j_call: TRBJ2-6; d_call: NA; cdr3_length: 22; clone_size: NA; cdr3_aa: CASSVYRERRTEVRAGANVLTF; cdr3_nt: TGTGCCAGCAGCGTTTACAGGGAACGGAGGACGGAGGTGAGGGCTGGGGCCAACGTCCTGACTTTC
v_call: TRBV30; j_call: TRBJ1-4; d_call: NA; cdr3_length: 11; clone_size: NA; cdr3_aa: CAWEVGMKLFF; cdr3_nt: TGTGCCTGGGAAGTGGGGATGAAACTGTTTTTT
v_call: TRBV19; j_call: TRBJ1-6; d_call: NA; cdr3_length: 13; clone_size: NA; cdr3_aa: CASSQGINSPLHF; cdr3_nt: TGTGCCAGTAGTCAGGGAATAAATTCACCCCTCCACTTT
v_call: TRBV4-1; j_call: TRBJ1-1; d_call: NA; cdr3_length: 17; clone_size: NA; cdr3_aa: CASSQGTLGPRNTEAFF; cdr3_nt: TGCGCCAGCAGCCAAGGGACCCTGGGGCCTAGGAACACTGAAGCTTTCTTT
v_call: TRBV2; j_call: TRBJ2-1; d_call: NA; cdr3_length: 18; clone_size: NA; cdr3_aa: CASRGTVARTSSYNEQFF; cdr3_nt: TGTGCCAGCAGGGGGACTGTGGCGCGGACGAGCTCCTACAATGAGCAGTTCTTC
v_call: TRBV28; j_call: TRBJ2-7; d_call: NA; cdr3_length: 13; clone_size: NA; cdr3_aa: CASTDTDTYEQYF; cdr3_nt: TGTGCCAGCACGGACACCGACACCTACGAGCAGTACTTC
v_call: TRBV15; j_call: TRBJ1-3; d_call: NA; cdr3_length: 13; clone_size: NA; cdr3_aa: CATSRDRGNTIYF; cdr3_nt: TGTGCCACCAGCAGAGATCGGGGAAACACCATATATTTT
v_call: TRBV18; j_call: TRBJ2-7; d_call: NA; cdr3_length: 15; clone_size: NA; cdr3_aa: CASSPESTGPYEQYF; cdr3_nt: TGTGCCAGCTCACCAGAATCGACCGGACCCTACGAGCAGTACTTC
v_call: TRBV19; j_call: TRBJ2-1; d_call: NA; cdr3_length: 13; clone_size: NA; cdr3_aa: CASRPQGSNEQFF; cdr3_nt: TGTGCCAGTAGGCCTCAGGGAAGCAATGAGCAGTTCTTC
v_call: TRBV6-5; j_call: TRBJ1-1; d_call: NA; cdr3_length: 15; clone_size: NA; cdr3_aa: CASSHGGTRNTEAFF; cdr3_nt: TGTGCCAGCTCTCACGGGGGGACAAGAAACACTGAAGCTTTCTTT
v_call: TRBV14; j_call: TRBJ2-7; d_call: NA; cdr3_length: 12; clone_size: once; cdr3_aa: CASSQAGEEQYF; cdr3_nt: TGTGCCAGCAGCCAAGCCGGGGAGGAGCAGTACTTC
v_call: TRBV6-1; j_call: TRBJ1-5; d_call: NA; cdr3_length: 13; clone_size: NA; cdr3_aa: CASSTDSNQPQHF; cdr3_nt: TGTGCCAGCAGTACGGATAGCAATCAGCCCCAGCATTTT
v_call: TRBV7-9; j_call: TRBJ2-2; d_call: TRBD1; cdr3_length: 14; clone_size: NA; cdr3_aa: CAYPGTGSVGELFF; cdr3_nt: TGTGCCTACCCCGGGACAGGGTCGGTCGGGGAGCTGTTTTTT
v_call: TRBV3-1/TRBV3-2; j_call: TRBJ1-5; d_call: NA; cdr3_length: 14; clone_size: NA; cdr3_aa: CASSQAGYGQPQHF; cdr3_nt: TGTGCCAGCAGCCAAGCGGGGTACGGTCAGCCCCAGCATTTT
v_call: TRBV27; j_call: TRBJ1-5; d_call: TRBD1; cdr3_length: 15; clone_size: NA; cdr3_aa: CASRRQGLNNQPQHF; cdr3_nt: TGTGCCAGCAGACGACAGGGATTGAACAATCAGCCCCAGCATTTT